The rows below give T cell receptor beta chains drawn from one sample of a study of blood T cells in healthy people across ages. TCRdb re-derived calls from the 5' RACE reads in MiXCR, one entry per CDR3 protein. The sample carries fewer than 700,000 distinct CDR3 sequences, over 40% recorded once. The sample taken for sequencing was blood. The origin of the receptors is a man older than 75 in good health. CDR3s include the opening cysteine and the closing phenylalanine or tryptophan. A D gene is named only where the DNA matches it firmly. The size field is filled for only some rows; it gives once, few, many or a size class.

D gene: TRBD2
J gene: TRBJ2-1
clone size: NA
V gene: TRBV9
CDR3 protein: CASSPRAGSSYNEQFF
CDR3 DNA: TGTGCCAGCAGCCCCCGAGCGGGAAGCTCCTACAATGAGCAGTTCTTC

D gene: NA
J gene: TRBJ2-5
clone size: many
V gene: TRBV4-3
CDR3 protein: CASSQASSASQETQYF
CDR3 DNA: TGCGCCAGCAGCCAAGCGTCTTCGGCAAGCCAAGAGACCCAGTACTTC

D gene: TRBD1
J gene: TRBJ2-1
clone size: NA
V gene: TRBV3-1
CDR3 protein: CASSPTEGARSYNEQFF
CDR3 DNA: TGTGCCAGCAGCCCCACCGAGGGGGCCCGATCCTACAATGAGCAGTTCTTC

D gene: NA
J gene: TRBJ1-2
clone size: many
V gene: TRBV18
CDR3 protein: CASSPIDSTGGYTF
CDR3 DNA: TGTGCCAGCTCACCGATAGACTCTACGGGTGGCTACACCTTC

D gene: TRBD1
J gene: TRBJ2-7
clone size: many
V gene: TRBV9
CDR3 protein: CASSATGGQPYEQYF
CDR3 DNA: TGTGCCAGCAGCGCAACTGGGGGACAGCCCTACGAGCAGTACTTC

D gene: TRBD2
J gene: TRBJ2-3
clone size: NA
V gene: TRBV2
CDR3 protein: CASKLSGVRTDTQYF
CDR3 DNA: TGTGCCAGCAAGCTTAGCGGGGTTAGGACAGATACGCAGTATTTT

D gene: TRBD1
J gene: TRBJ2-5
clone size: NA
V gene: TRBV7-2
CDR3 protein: CASRDRARVNEQYF
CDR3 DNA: TGTGCCAGCAGGGACAGGGCAAGGGTCAATGAGCAGTACTTC

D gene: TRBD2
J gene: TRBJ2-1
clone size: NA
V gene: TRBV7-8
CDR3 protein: CASSLVSGDYNEQFF
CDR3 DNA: TGTGCCAGCAGCTTAGTTAGCGGGGATTACAATGAGCAGTTCTTC

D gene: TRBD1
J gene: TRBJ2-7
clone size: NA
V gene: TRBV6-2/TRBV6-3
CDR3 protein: CASSRPPGTDPTRACEQYF
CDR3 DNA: TGTGCCAGCAGTCGCCCCCCCGGGACAGATCCGACCCGCGCCTGCGAGCAGTACTTC

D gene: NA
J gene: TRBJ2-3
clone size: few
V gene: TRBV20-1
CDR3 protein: CSARAPEQHTDTQYF
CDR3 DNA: TGCAGTGCTAGAGCCCCGGAACAGCACACAGATACGCAGTATTTT

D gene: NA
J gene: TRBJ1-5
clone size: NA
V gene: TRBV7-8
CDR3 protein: CASSLRDLSNQPQHF
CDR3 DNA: TGTGCCAGCAGCTTACGGGACCTTAGCAATCAGCCCCAGCATTTT

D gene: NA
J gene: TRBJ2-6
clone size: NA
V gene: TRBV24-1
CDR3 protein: CATSDLAVNNVLTF
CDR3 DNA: TGTGCCACCAGTGACTTAGCGGTCAACAACGTCCTGACTTTC

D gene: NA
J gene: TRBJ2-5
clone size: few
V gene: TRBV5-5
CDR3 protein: CASSLRWKGETQYF
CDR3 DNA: TGTGCCAGCAGCTTGAGGTGGAAGGGGGAGACCCAGTACTTC

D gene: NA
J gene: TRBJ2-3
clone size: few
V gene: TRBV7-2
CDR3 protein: CASSLFVADTQYF
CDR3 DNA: TGTGCCAGCAGCTTATTCGTGGCAGATACGCAGTATTTT

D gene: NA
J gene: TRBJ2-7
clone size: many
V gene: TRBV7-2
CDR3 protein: CASSPGGSSSYEQYF
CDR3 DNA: TGTGCCAGCAGCCCTGGGGGGTCTAGCTCCTACGAGCAGTACTTC

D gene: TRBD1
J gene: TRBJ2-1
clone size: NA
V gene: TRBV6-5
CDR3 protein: CASSYSTGDNRGNEQFF
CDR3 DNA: TGTGCCAGCAGTTACTCGACCGGGGACAACAGGGGGAATGAGCAGTTCTTC

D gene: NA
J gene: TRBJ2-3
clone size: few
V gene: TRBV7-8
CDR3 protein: CASSFRQSITDTQYF
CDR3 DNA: TGTGCCAGCAGCTTCAGACAGAGTATCACAGATACGCAGTATTTT

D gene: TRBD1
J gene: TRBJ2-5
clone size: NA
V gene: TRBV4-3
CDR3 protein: CASSPGQGRGETQYF
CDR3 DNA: TGCGCCAGCAGCCCGGGACAGGGGAGAGGAGAGACCCAGTACTTC

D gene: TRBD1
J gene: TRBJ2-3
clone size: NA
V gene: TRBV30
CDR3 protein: CAWTGTGTQYF
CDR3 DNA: TGTGCCTGGACCGGGACAGGGACGCAGTATTTT

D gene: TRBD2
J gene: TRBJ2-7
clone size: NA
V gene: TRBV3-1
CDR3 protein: CASSQASSGRAYEQYF
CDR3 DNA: TGTGCCAGCAGCCAAGCATCTAGCGGGAGGGCTTACGAGCAGTACTTC

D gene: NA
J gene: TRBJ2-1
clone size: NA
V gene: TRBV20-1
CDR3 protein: CSAPRAADNEQFF
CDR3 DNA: TGCAGTGCCCCCCGGGCAGCGGACAATGAGCAGTTCTTC

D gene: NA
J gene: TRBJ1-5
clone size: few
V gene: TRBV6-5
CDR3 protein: CASSYTGSQPQHF
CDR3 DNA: TGTGCCAGCAGTTACACAGGGAGCCAGCCCCAGCATTTT

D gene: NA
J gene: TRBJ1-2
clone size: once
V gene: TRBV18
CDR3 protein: CASSSTATYGYTF
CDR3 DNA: TGTGCCAGCTCGTCGACAGCGACCTATGGCTACACCTTC

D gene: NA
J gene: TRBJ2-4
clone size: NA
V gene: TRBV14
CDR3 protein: CASSQSYVKGKNIQYF
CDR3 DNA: TGTGCCAGCAGCCAGTCGTACGTGAAAGGCAAAAACATTCAGTACTTC

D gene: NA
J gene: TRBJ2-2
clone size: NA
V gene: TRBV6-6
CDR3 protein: CASMAENTGELFF
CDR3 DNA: TGTGCCAGCATGGCAGAAAACACCGGGGAGCTGTTTTTT

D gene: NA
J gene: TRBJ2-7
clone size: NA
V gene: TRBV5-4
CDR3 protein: CASSKVADYEQYF
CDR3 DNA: TGTGCCAGCAGCAAGGTGGCCGACTACGAGCAGTACTTC

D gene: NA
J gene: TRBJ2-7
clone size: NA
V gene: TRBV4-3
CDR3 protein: CASSQDIGNNEQYF
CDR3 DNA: TGCGCCAGCAGCCAAGATATAGGCAACAATGAGCAGTACTTC

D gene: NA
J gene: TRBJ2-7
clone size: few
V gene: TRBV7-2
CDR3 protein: CASSLRGTSYEQYF
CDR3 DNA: TGTGCCAGCAGCTTGAGAGGGACATCCTACGAGCAGTACTTC

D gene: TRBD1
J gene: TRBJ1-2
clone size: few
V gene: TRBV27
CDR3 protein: CASSTLPQGGDYGYTF
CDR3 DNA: TGTGCCAGCAGTACTCTTCCACAGGGGGGAGACTATGGCTACACCTTC

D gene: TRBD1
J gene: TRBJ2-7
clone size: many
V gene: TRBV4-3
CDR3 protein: CASSQDVGTGSYEQYF
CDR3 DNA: TGCGCCAGCAGCCAAGATGTCGGGACAGGTTCCTACGAGCAGTACTTC

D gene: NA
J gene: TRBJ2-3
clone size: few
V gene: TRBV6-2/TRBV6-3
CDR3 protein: CASSYPNTVDTQYF
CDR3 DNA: TGTGCCAGCAGTTACCCCAATACAGTGGATACGCAGTATTTT

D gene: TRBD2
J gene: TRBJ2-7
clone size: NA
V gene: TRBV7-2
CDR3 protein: CASSMSRDYSYEQYF
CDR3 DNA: TGTGCCAGCAGCATGAGCCGGGACTACTCCTACGAGCAGTACTTC

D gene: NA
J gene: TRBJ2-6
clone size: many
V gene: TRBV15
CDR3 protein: CATSSGPSSGANVLTF
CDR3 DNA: TGTGCCACCAGCAGTGGACCCAGCTCTGGGGCCAACGTCCTGACTTTC

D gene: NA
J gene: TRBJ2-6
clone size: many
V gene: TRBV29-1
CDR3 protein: CSVGQRGGANVLTF
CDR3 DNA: TGCAGCGTTGGGCAACGCGGTGGGGCCAACGTCCTGACTTTC

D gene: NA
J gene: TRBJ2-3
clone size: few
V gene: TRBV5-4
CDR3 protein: CASSRPFGRGYTDTQYF
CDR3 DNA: TGTGCCAGCAGCCGACCTTTCGGCAGGGGATATACAGATACGCAGTATTTT

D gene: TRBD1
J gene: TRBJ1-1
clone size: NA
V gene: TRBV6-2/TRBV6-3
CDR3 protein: CASSYSKDRVYTEAFF
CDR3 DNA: TGTGCCAGCAGTTACTCCAAGGACAGGGTCTACACTGAAGCTTTCTTT

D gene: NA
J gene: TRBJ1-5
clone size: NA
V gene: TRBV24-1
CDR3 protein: CATSRAGDIQPQHF
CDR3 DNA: TGTGCCACCAGTCGGGCAGGGGACATTCAGCCCCAGCATTTT

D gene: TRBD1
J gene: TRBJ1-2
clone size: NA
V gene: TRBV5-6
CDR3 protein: CASSSGTGLLNYGYTF
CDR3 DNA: TGTGCCAGCAGCTCCGGGACAGGGCTCCTAAACTATGGCTACACCTTC

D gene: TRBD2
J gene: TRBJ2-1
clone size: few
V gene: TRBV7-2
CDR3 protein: CASSERLASGEQFF
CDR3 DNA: TGTGCCAGCAGCGAAAGACTAGCTTCTGGTGAGCAGTTCTTC

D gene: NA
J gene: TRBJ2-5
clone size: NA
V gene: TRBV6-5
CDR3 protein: CASSYYGTGLGETQYF
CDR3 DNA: TGTGCCAGCAGTTACTACGGGACTGGTTTAGGAGAGACCCAGTACTTC

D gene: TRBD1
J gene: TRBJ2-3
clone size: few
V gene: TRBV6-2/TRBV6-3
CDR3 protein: CASSRQGRTTDTQYF
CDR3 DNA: TGTGCCAGCAGCCGACAGGGGCGAACTACAGATACGCAGTATTTT

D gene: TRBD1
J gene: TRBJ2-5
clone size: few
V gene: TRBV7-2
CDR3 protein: CASSGPGQGLTGQETQYF
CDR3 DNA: TGTGCCAGCAGCGGTCCGGGACAGGGGCTTACCGGTCAAGAGACCCAGTACTTC

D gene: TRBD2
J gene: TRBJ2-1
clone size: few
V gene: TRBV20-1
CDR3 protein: CSAEIKRGYNEQFF
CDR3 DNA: TGCAGTGCTGAAATCAAGCGGGGATACAATGAGCAGTTCTTC

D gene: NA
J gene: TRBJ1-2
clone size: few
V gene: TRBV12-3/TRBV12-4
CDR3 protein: CASSLDRRENYGYTF
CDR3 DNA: TGTGCCAGCAGTTTAGATCGGCGGGAAAACTATGGCTACACCTTC

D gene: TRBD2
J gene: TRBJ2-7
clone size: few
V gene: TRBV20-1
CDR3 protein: CSARDPSGGRYEQYF
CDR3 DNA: TGCAGTGCTAGGGACCCTAGCGGGGGGAGGTACGAGCAGTACTTC